One and the same sample provided the 8 T cell receptor beta chains below, sequenced in a study of cytotoxic CD8 clonotypes in ibrutinib-treated CLL. The data were produced by immunoSEQ multiplex PCR, yet TCRdb's version contains in-frame clones alone and is incomplete. Of 35,000 or so clones in the sample, around 75% were seen once. The input for sequencing was PBMCs, taken at disease progression, from a patient treated with ibrutinib. Every receptor here comes from a human donor with chronic lymphocytic leukemia.

The V call is TRBV18, the J call TRBJ2-3; D is uncertain. This CDR3 has 13 residues. From germline, CDR1 is KGHSH and CDR2 LQKENI. V shed 2 bases and J shed 0 bases, with 3 bases lying between them. The DNA of the CDR3 is TGTGCCAGCTCACCAGACAGCACAGATACGCAGTATTTT. As protein: CASSPDSTDTQYF.

The chain has TRBV6-1 and TRBJ1-5; D may be TRBD1 (5 bases). The CDR3 is made up of 15 amino acids. V was clipped by 7 bases and J by 2 bases, with 15 bases between them. Looked up from germline, CDR1 is MNHNS and CDR2 is SASEGT. CDR3 residues: CASTLAAGGNQPQHF. CDR3 nucleotide sequence: TGTGCCAGCACCCTAGCCGCGGGGGGCAATCAGCCCCAGCATTTT.

Notes on this clone: The junction does not match germline at one end; this may be a read error. Other DNA sequences within the sample encode an identical CDR3. The V call is TRBV2, the J call TRBJ2-2; possibly TRBD2 for D (5 bases). CDR1 is SNHLY, CDR2 FYNNEI, per germline. The CDR3 runs to 11 residues. The CDR3 sequence: CASSGTGELFF. The DNA of the CDR3 is TGTGCCAGCAGTGGGACCGGGGAGCTATTTTTT. Together with reference TRBV2 and TRBJ2-2, the CDR3 gives the full variable domain: EPEVTQTPSHQVTQMGQEVILRCVPISNHLYFYWYRQILGQKVEFLVSFYNNEISEKSEIFDDQFSVERPDGSNFTLKIRSTKLEDSAMYFCASSGTGELFFGEGSRLTVL.

The chain has TRBV5-1 and TRBJ2-2; 7 nucleotides line up with TRBD1. This CDR3 comprises 13 residues. The germline CDR1 and CDR2 sequences are SGHRS and YFSETQ. The junction had 3 bases not matched to a gene; V was cut back by 4 bases and J by 6 bases. The CDR3 DNA reads as TGCGCCAGCAGCCTAACAGGGGCCGGGGAGCTGTTTTTT. It is translated as CASSLTGAGELFF.

This clone was counted between two and nine times. V gene TRBV19 combines with J gene TRBJ1-1; TRBD1 is a possible D gene (5 bases). This CDR3 has 14 residues. V lost 4 bases to trimming and J lost 4 bases, with 13 bases between them. Germline-derived CDR1 and CDR2 are LNHDA and SQIVND (reference sequence). CDR3 coding DNA: TGTGCCAGTAGTACGGGACTGTTCACCACTGAAGCTTTCTTT. Its translation: CASSTGLFTTEAFF.

This clone has just one count. This sequence joins TRBV5-8 and TRBJ1-2, with TRBD1 matching 9 bases. The germline gives CDR1 SGHTS, CDR2 YDEGEE. CDR3 length: 13 residues. J gave up 7 bases and V 6 bases, and 7 bases lay outside the gene matches. This CDR3 reads CASTGTGKRGYTF. The CDR3 region has the DNA TGTGCCAGCACCGGGACAGGGAAGCGTGGCTACACCTTC.

The chain combines TRBV5-6 with TRBJ1-1; possibly TRBD1 for D (6 bases). Germline values: CDR1 SGHDT, CDR2 YYEEEE. The CDR3 extends over 16 amino acids. Trimming took off 4 bases at V and 7 bases at J, with 23 bases between the two ends. The CDR3 is CASSQFPPVRGGEAFF. The CDR3 region has the DNA TGTGCCAGCAGCCAATTCCCGCCCGTTAGGGGGGGTGAAGCTTTCTTT. Complete variable domain (other parts from reference TRBV5-6 and TRBJ1-1): DAGVTQSPTHLIKTRGQQVTLRCSPKSGHDTVSWYQQALGQGPQFIFQYYEEEERQRGNFPDRFSGHQFPNYSSELNVNALLLGDSALYLCASSQFPPVRGGEAFFGQGTRLTVV.

The chain combines TRBV9 with TRBJ1-1; D is uncertain. Germline V gives CDR1 SGDLS, CDR2 YYNGEE. The CDR3 is made up of 15 amino acids. Trimming pared 3 bases from V and 3 bases from J, leaving 15 bases between. CDR3 in DNA: TGTGCCAGCAGCGAGCCCTTAGGGATTGACACTGAAGCTTTCTTT. Translating gives CASSEPLGIDTEAFF.